The 21 T cell receptor beta chains in this list originate from one sample, sequenced in a study of T cells expressing NK-cell markers. For each CDR3 protein, TCRdb gives one entry from its re-call of the 5' RACE reads, without DNA. This sample's table has about 550,000 distinct CDR3 sequences. Source material: blood T cells: a sorted CD56 or NKG2C T cell subset, CD4+ or CD8+ T cells, or bulk PBMC T cells (not recorded which). The receptor set was obtained from a man aged 18-30 years in good health.

The V gene is TRBV5-7, the J gene TRBJ2-1. TRBV5-7 carries the ORF label, with uncertain function. This CDR3 has 17 residues. This CDR3 reads CASSSLVSFSSYNEQFF.

This rearrangement joins TRBV5-1 to TRBJ2-3; the TCRdb call, TRBD1, lacks DNA for checking. The length of the CDR3 is 16 residues. Germline V CDR1 and CDR2: SGHRS, YFSETQ. The CDR3 here is CASSLRQGSTQDTQYF. The entire variable domain, with the rest obtained from reference TRBV5-1 and TRBJ2-3, is as follows: KAGVTQTPRYLIKTRGQQVTLSCSPISGHRSVSWYQQTPGQGLQFLFEYFSETQRNKGNFPGRFSGRQFSNSRSEMNVSTLELGDSALYLCASSLRQGSTQDTQYFGPGTRLTVL.

This chain joins TRBV20-1 and TRBJ1-1; there is no DNA to check the TCRdb D call of TRBD1. This CDR3 is 11 amino acids long. Germline-derived CDR1 and CDR2 are DFQATT and SNEGSKA (reference sequence). This CDR3 is CGYRGGTEAFF.

The chain carries TRBV29-1 and TRBJ2-5; TCRdb's assignment of TRBD2 cannot be checked, as there is no DNA. This CDR3 spans 12 amino acids. Germline V gene sequence: CDR1 SQVTM, CDR2 ANQGSEA. The CDR3 protein is CSVDAGGRTQYF.

V usage is TRBV2 and J usage is TRBJ2-2; TCRdb names TRBD1, which stays unverified in the absence of DNA. The CDR3 loop spans 15 amino acids. Germline V gene lookup returns CDR1 SNHLY and CDR2 FYNNEI. CDR3 region: CASSPGQGLTGELFF. Based on the CDR3 plus reference TRBV2 and TRBJ2-2, the full variable domain is EPEVTQTPSHQVTQMGQEVILRCVPISNHLYFYWYRQILGQKVEFLVSFYNNEISEKSEIFDDQFSVERPDGSNFTLKIRSTKLEDSAMYFCASSPGQGLTGELFFGEGSRLTVL.

The chain employs TRBV6-2 or TRBV6-3 and TRBJ2-7; the D call from TCRdb, TRBD1, cannot be confirmed without DNA. Germline V gene lookup returns CDR1 MNHEY and CDR2 SVGEGT. There are 14 residues in the CDR3. The CDR3 is CASSLTGQTYEQYF.

V and J are TRBV27 and TRBJ2-4; TCRdb indicates TRBD1, and absent DNA this call remains unverified. The CDR3 consists of 11 residues. CDR1 MNHEY and CDR2 SMNVEV come from the germline V gene (reference sequence). CDR3 region: CASWGGDIQYF.

The chain has TRBV10-3 and TRBJ2-7; TCRdb's D call of TRBD2 is untestable without DNA. The CDR3 extends over 16 amino acids. CDR1 and CDR2 (germline): ENHRY, SYGVKD. This CDR3 reads CAISPGLAGGPGEQYF.

This sequence joins TRBV10-3 and TRBJ2-7; the D call from TCRdb, TRBD1, cannot be confirmed without DNA. CDR1 and CDR2 from the germline V gene are ENHRY and SYGVKD. The CDR3 sequence is 13 residues long. Here the CDR3 reads CAISGLGRTWQYF.

The chain joins TRBV25-1 to TRBJ1-1. CDR1 MGHDK and CDR2 SYGVNS come from the germline V gene. The CDR3 is made up of 14 amino acids. CDR3 sequence reads: CASSGSGPNTEAFF.

The chain couples TRBV30 to TRBJ2-7; TCRdb indicates TRBD1, and absent DNA this call remains unverified. This CDR3 has 15 amino acids. Germline V gives CDR1 GTSNPN, CDR2 SVGIG (reference sequence). The CDR3 sequence is CAWSGHRGMAYEQYF.

The gene calls are TRBV2 and TRBJ2-2. The CDR3 spans 16 residues. Germline V CDR1 and CDR2: SNHLY, FYNNEI. The CDR3 spells CASKEQTLTNTGELFF.

This chain uses TRBV20-1 with TRBJ2-2; TCRdb reports TRBD2, a call that lacks DNA to check it against. The CDR3 is 16 residues long. Germline V gives CDR1 DFQATT, CDR2 SNEGSKA (reference sequence). This chain's CDR3 is CSAQDLARAKTGELFF.

The chain joins TRBV5-1 to TRBJ1-2. CDR3 length: 13 residues. In germline, CDR1 is SGHRS, CDR2 YFSETQ. CDR3: CASSSEGLDGYTF. The full variable domain, completed using reference TRBV5-1 and TRBJ1-2, is KAGVTQTPRYLIKTRGQQVTLSCSPISGHRSVSWYQQTPGQGLQFLFEYFSETQRNKGNFPGRFSGRQFSNSRSEMNVSTLELGDSALYLCASSSEGLDGYTFGSGTRLTVV.

The V gene is TRBV28, the J gene TRBJ2-1; lacking DNA, the TRBD2 call made by TCRdb goes unchecked. The CDR3 sequence is 19 residues long. CDR1 is MDHEN and CDR2 is SYDVKM in the germline V gene. The CDR3 loop reads CASSLWRGPGLAGEVEQFF.

This chain links TRBV11-2 with TRBJ2-2; with no DNA, the TCRdb D assignment of TRBD1 cannot be verified. CDR3 length equals 16 residues. The germline V gene encodes CDR1 SGHAT and CDR2 FQNNGV. CDR3: CASSSLQGALTGELFF.

This chain joins TRBV5-1 and TRBJ1-6. Germline values: CDR1 SGHRS, CDR2 YFSETQ. CDR3 length: 16 residues. The CDR3 reads CASSLARAQINSPLHF.

This sequence joins TRBV7-9 and TRBJ1-5; the D gene TCRdb calls, TRBD1, cannot be checked with no DNA. The germline V gene encodes CDR1 SEHNR and CDR2 FQNEAQ (reference sequence). The CDR3 runs to 14 residues. CDR3 loop: CASSFGQSNQPQHF.

V and J are TRBV7-8 and TRBJ2-2; absent DNA, TCRdb's TRBD1 call cannot be checked. Germline V gives CDR1 SGHVS, CDR2 FQNEAQ. CDR3 length: 16 amino acids. Here the CDR3 reads CASSNRRGTNTGELFF.

This chain uses TRBV12-3 or TRBV12-4 with TRBJ1-1; TCRdb returns TRBD1, unconfirmable since there is no DNA. The CDR3 has 15 amino acids. CDR3: CASSGGLSPYTEAFF.

The chain recombines TRBV7-2 with TRBJ2-1; TCRdb proposes TRBD2, but this gene call is untestable without DNA. This CDR3 is built from 15 residues. CDR1 SGHTA and CDR2 FQGNSA come from the germline V gene. CDR3 residues: CASSTGPSGSYEQFF.